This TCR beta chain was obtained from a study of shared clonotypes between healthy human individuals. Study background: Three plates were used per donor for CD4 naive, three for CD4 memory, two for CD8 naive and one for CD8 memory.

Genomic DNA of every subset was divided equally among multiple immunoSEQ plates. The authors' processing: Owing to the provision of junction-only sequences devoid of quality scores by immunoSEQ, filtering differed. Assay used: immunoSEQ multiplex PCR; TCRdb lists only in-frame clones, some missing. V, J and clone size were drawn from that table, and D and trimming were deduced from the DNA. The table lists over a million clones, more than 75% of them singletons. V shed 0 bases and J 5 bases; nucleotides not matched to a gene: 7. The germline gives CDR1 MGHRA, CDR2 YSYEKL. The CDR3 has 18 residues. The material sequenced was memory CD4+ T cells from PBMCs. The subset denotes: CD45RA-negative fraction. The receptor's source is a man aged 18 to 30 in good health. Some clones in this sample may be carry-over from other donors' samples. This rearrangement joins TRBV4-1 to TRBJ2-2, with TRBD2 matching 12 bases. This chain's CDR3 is CASSQEPGLAGRTGELFF. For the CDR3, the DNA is TGCGCCAGCAGCCAAGAGCCGGGACTAGCGGGTAGGACCGGGGAGCTGTTTTTT.